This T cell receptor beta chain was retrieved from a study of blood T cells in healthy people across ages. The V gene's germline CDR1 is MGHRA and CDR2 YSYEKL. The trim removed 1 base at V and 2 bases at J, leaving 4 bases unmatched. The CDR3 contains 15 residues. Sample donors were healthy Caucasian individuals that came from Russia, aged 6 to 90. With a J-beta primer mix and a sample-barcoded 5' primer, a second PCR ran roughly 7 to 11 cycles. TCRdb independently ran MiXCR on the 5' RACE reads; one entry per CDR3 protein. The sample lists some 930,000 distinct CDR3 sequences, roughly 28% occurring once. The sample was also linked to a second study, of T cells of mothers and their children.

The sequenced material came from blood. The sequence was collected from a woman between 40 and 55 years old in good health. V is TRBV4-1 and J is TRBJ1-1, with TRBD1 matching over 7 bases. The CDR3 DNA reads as TGCGCCAGCAGCCAAGCAGACAGGGAAAACACTGAAGCTTTCTTT. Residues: CASSQADRENTEAFF.